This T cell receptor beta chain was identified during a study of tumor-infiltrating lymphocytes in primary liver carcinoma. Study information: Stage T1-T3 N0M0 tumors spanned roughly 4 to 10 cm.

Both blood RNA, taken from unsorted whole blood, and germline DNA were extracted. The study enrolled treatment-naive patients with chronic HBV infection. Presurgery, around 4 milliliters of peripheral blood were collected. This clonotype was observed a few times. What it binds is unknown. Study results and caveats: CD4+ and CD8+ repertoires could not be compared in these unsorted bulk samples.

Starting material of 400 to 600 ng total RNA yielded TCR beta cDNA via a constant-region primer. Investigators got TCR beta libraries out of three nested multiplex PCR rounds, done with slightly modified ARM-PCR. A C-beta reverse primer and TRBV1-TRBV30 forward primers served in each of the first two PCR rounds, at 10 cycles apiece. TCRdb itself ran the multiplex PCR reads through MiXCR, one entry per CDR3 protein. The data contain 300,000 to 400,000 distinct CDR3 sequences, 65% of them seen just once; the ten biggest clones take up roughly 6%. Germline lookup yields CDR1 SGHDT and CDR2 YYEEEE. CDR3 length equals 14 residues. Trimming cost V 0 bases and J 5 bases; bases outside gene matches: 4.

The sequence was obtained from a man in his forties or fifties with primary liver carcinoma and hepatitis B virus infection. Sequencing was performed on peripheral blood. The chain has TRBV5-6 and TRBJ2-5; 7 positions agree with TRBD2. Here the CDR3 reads CASSLVAGVETQYF. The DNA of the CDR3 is TGTGCCAGCAGCTTGGTGGCGGGAGTCGAGACCCAGTACTTC.